Below are 25 T cell receptor beta chains sequenced from a single sample in a study of OX40 agonist ivuxolimab in advanced cancers. Only in-frame clones appear in the TCRdb table, and some are missing; sequencing was by immunoSEQ multiplex PCR. This table has about 52,000 clones, around 94% appearing once. Specimen: CD4+ or CD8+ T cells sorted from blood, collected in a trial of the OX40 agonist ivuxolimab. The origin of the receptors is an adult with an advanced solid tumor such as melanoma, head and neck, liver or kidney cancer.

V gene TRBV7-9 combines with J gene TRBJ2-3; D gene uncertain. The germline gives CDR1 SEHNR, CDR2 FQNEAQ (reference sequence). There are 14 residues in the CDR3. The V end lost 5 bases, the J end lost 3 bases, and 12 bases lay between the germline ends. The CDR3 loop reads CASSPLVGTDTQYF. The CDR3 DNA reads as TGTGCCAGCAGCCCGCTGGTGGGGACAGATACGCAGTATTTT.

This chain uses TRBV14 with TRBJ2-1; 12 bases agree with TRBD2. J was trimmed by 0 bases and V by 6 bases; bases with no gene match: 18. The CDR3 is 21 amino acids. CDR1 is SGHDN and CDR2 is FVKESK in the germline V gene. The CDR3 reads CASSLARGLASGRASYNEQFF. CDR3 nucleotides: TGTGCCAGCAGTCTCGCACGGGGGCTCGCTAGCGGGAGGGCCTCCTACAATGAGCAGTTCTTC.

V is TRBV2 and J is TRBJ2-3, with D uncertain. This CDR3 is 15 amino acids long. V was trimmed by 7 bases and J by 4 bases, leaving 18 bases between them. Germline V gives CDR1 SNHLY, CDR2 FYNNEI. The CDR3 spells CASMWMTGVPDTQYF. The CDR3 DNA sequence: TGTGCCAGCATGTGGATGACTGGGGTCCCAGATACGCAGTATTTT.

This clone appeared once. V gene TRBV29-1 combines with J gene TRBJ2-7; the match to TRBD2 covers 10 bases. The CDR3 is 13 residues long. Looked up from germline, CDR1 is SQVTM and CDR2 is ANQGSEA. The V gene end was trimmed by 6 bases and the J gene end by 0 bases; junction bases not matched to a gene: 2. The CDR3 region is CSVLAGSSYEQYF. The CDR3 DNA is TGCAGCGTACTAGCGGGGAGCTCCTACGAGCAGTACTTC.

The V call is TRBV6-5, the J call TRBJ2-2; 8 bases match TRBD2. V shed 10 bases, J shed 2 bases, and the junction held 6 bases outside the gene matches. Per the germline V gene, CDR1 is MNHEY and CDR2 is SVGAGI. The CDR3 length is 14 residues. CDR3 in DNA: TGTGCCATCCGAGCGGGAGTTAACACCGGGGAGCTGTTTTTT. Translation gives CAIRAGVNTGELFF.

The chain couples TRBV9 to TRBJ1-2, with D uncertain. V was trimmed by 0 bases and J by 4 bases, leaving 16 bases between them. The length of the CDR3 is 16 residues. CDR1 and CDR2 (germline): SGDLS, YYNGEE. In nucleotides, the CDR3 is TGTGCCAGCAGCGTAGAGATCGATGTGGGATTCTATGGCTACACCTTC. The encoded protein is CASSVEIDVGFYGYTF.

This chain uses TRBV10-2 with TRBJ2-5; possibly TRBD1 for D (6 bases). The CDR3 sequence is 16 residues long. CDR1 is WSHSY and CDR2 is SAAADI in the germline V gene. V lost 0 bases to trimming and J lost 5 bases, with 16 bases between them. The CDR3 reads CASSESPGVFVETQYF. The CDR3 nucleotides read TGCGCCAGCAGTGAGTCTCCAGGGGTGTTTGTCGAGACCCAGTACTTC.

The chain employs TRBV7-2 and TRBJ2-7; a possible D gene is TRBD1 (6 bases). This CDR3 has 14 amino acids. V gave up 7 bases and J gave up 3 bases, with 16 bases separating them. Per germline, CDR1 SGHTA and CDR2 FQGNSA. CDR3: CASTLGGTHYEQYF. The CDR3 nucleotides are TGTGCCAGCACCCTAGGTGGGACACACTACGAGCAGTACTTC.

This chain joins TRBV9 and TRBJ1-1; TRBD1 agrees at 8 bases. The CDR3 totals 14 residues. The V gene end was trimmed by 3 bases and the J gene end by 5 bases; junction bases not matched to a gene: 6. Germline V lookup: CDR1 SGDLS, CDR2 YYNGEE. The DNA of the CDR3 is TGTGCCAGCAGCGGGGGACAGGAAGCGACTGAAGCTTTCTTT. Translated: CASSGGQEATEAFF.

This chain uses TRBV5-8 with TRBJ2-6, with D maybe TRBD1 (6 bases). The CDR3 contains 18 residues. V lost 3 bases to trimming and J lost 0 bases, with 16 bases between them. Germline V CDR1 and CDR2: SGHTS, YDEGEE. CDR3 nucleotide sequence: TGTGCCAGCAGCTGGGGGCCTTACAGAACCTCTGGGGCCAACGTCCTGACTTTC. Amino acid sequence: CASSWGPYRTSGANVLTF.

The DNA of the CDR3 is TGTGCCAGCAGCTTGGCTGCTAGCTGGGAAGAGACCCAGTACTTC. Translated: CASSLAASWEETQYF. The rearrangement uses TRBV5-4 and TRBJ2-5; tentative D call: TRBD2 (5 bases). V lost 0 bases and J lost 3, with 12 bases in between. In germline, CDR1 is SGHNT, CDR2 YYREEE (reference sequence). The CDR3 has 15 amino acids.

The chain carries TRBV27 and TRBJ2-3; D remains unclear. The CDR3 has 13 residues. Germline V gene sequence: CDR1 MNHEY, CDR2 SMNVEV (reference sequence). Deletions cut 10 bases from V and 4 bases from J, with 15 bases between. CDR3 amino acids: CATSKGGPDTQYF. The CDR3 region has the DNA TGTGCCACCTCAAAGGGCGGACCAGATACGCAGTATTTT.

This sequence joins TRBV28 and TRBJ1-2; D is unresolved. CDR3 size: 13 residues. CDR1 and CDR2 from the germline V gene are MDHEN and SYDVKM. The V end was cut by 3 bases, the J end by 3 bases, with 8 bases between. CDR3 nucleotide sequence: TGTGCCAGCAGTTTTCTGGGCTACTATGGCTACACCTTC. This codes for CASSFLGYYGYTF.

The rearrangement joins TRBV4-1 to TRBJ2-1; TRBD2 matches 13 bases. With 8 bases clipped from V and 7 bases from J, the junction kept 2 bases outside the gene matches. Per the germline V gene, CDR1 is MGHRA and CDR2 is YSYEKL. This CDR3 has 13 residues. The CDR3 loop reads CASRGLAGNEQFF. CDR3 coding DNA: TGCGCCAGCCGGGGACTAGCGGGGAATGAGCAGTTCTTC.

As regards this clone: One end of the junction fails to match germline, which may point to a read error. Other DNA sequences in this sample translate to the same CDR3. The gene calls are TRBV5-1 and TRBJ1-1; TRBD1 matches 8 bases. Looked up from germline, CDR1 is SGHRS and CDR2 is YFSETQ. The CDR3 sequence is 17 residues long. Here the CDR3 reads CASSSPRDRMGNTEAFF. Here the CDR3 DNA reads TGCGCCAGCAGCTCCCCCCGGGACAGGATGGGGAACACTGAGGCTTTCTTT.

This clone was observed a handful of times. This rearrangement joins TRBV9 to TRBJ1-1; D remains ambiguous. There are 13 residues in the CDR3. In germline, CDR1 is SGDLS, CDR2 YYNGEE. Trimming stripped 0 bases from V and 4 bases from J, with 7 bases between. CDR3 bases: TGTGCCAGCAGCGTAGGGGTGAGCACTGAAGCTTTCTTT. Its protein is CASSVGVSTEAFF.

The chain carries TRBV7-2 and TRBJ1-5; weak D call: TRBD1 (6 bases). Between the trimmed V and J ends, which lost 3 bases and 7 bases, there was a span of 13 bases. The CDR3 runs 14 residues. Germline CDR1 SGHTA, CDR2 FQGNSA. The CDR3 sequence is CASSFGGRGQPQHF. The CDR3 DNA sequence: TGTGCCAGCAGCTTTGGGGGGCGCGGGCAGCCCCAGCATTTT.

This chain connects TRBV28 to TRBJ2-2, with D perhaps TRBD2 (6 bases). CDR3 length equals 15 residues. Germline V CDR1 and CDR2: MDHEN, SYDVKM. Trimming cost V 8 bases and J 1 base, with 14 bases left between them. In DNA form, the CDR3 reads TGTGCCAGCGCCGCGGGGCAGATGAACACCGGGGAGCTGTTTTTT. This codes for CASAAGQMNTGELFF.

CDR3 residues: CASSIASPSYEQYF. DNA of the CDR3: TGTGCCAGTAGTATAGCGAGTCCCTCCTACGAGCAGTACTTC. The chain couples TRBV19 to TRBJ2-7; D gene ambiguous. This CDR3 region has 14 residues. Germline V lookup: CDR1 LNHDA, CDR2 SQIVND (reference sequence). The V gene lost 1 base and the J gene lost 0 bases, with 7 bases spanning the gap.

This clone was counted a few times. J is TRBJ1-1 and V is TRBV7-9; D remains ambiguous. The CDR3 consists of 12 residues. V was shortened by 2 bases and J by 1 base, with 2 bases between the two germline ends. Germline V gene lookup returns CDR1 SEHNR and CDR2 FQNEAQ (reference sequence). CDR3 in DNA: TGTGCCAGCAGCTTACAGAACACTGAAGCTTTCTTT. Its translation is CASSLQNTEAFF.

The gene calls are TRBV11-1 and TRBJ2-1, with 9 bases aligning to TRBD1. Per germline, CDR1 SGHAT and CDR2 FQDESV (reference sequence). V lost 5 bases, J lost 9 bases, and 8 bases stayed unmatched. The CDR3 contains 14 residues. CDR3 DNA sequence: TGTGCCAGCAGCATCGGGACAGGGTACGGTGAGCAGTTCTTC. Amino acid sequence: CASSIGTGYGEQFF. The whole variable domain, remainder taken from reference TRBV11-1 and TRBJ2-1, is EAEVAQSPRYKITEKSQAVAFWCDPISGHATLYWYRQILGQGPELLVQFQDESVVDDSQLPKDRFSAERLKGVDSTLKIQPAELGDSAMYLCASSIGTGYGEQFFGPGTRLTVL.

The V gene is TRBV30, the J gene TRBJ2-2; TRBD2 aligns across 7 bases. The germline gives CDR1 GTSNPN, CDR2 SVGIG (reference sequence). The CDR3 length is 15 residues. After removal of 0 bases from V and 3 bases from J, the junction contained 4 bases not matched to a gene. The CDR3 spells CAWSVSLADTGELFF. CDR3 DNA sequence: TGTGCCTGGAGTGTATCGCTAGCGGACACCGGGGAGCTGTTTTTT.

The V call is TRBV11-2, the J call TRBJ2-7, with 7 bases identical to TRBD2. V was pared by 8 bases and J by 3 bases, with 10 bases of the junction left unmatched. Per the germline V gene, CDR1 is SGHAT and CDR2 is FQNNGV. The CDR3 is 14 amino acids. The CDR3 DNA follows: TGTGCCAGCGAGCTACCTGGGGAGGGCTACGAGCAGTACTTC. This gives the protein CASELPGEGYEQYF.

The chain uses TRBV11-2 and TRBJ2-7, with a possible D match to TRBD1 (6 bases). CDR1 is SGHAT, CDR2 FQNNGV, per germline. CDR3 length: 14 residues. The V and J ends lost 0 bases and 2 bases respectively, with 8 bases between them. The CDR3 sequence is CASSLDRGPYEQYF. The CDR3 DNA reads as TGTGCCAGCAGCTTAGACAGGGGTCCCTACGAGCAGTACTTC.

The chain is built from TRBV19 and TRBJ2-3; the match to TRBD2 covers 7 bases. V shed 5 bases and J 6 bases; nucleotides not matched to a gene: 17. The CDR3 is 17 residues long. Per the germline V gene, CDR1 is LNHDA and CDR2 is SQIVND (reference sequence). The CDR3 reads CASSLGAGEGLMDTQYF. The CDR3 DNA sequence: TGTGCCAGTAGTCTAGGGGCGGGGGAGGGCCTCATGGATACGCAGTATTTT.